The entry that follows covers one T cell receptor beta chain sequence. This clonotype is assessed as medium-sized (0.01 to 0.1%). The antigen it binds to is not known. No base quality values were provided; no much bigger clone lies one nucleotide off. The data originate from a study of CXCR3 chemokines and chemotherapy response in bladder cancer (dated by TCRdb to about 2022). About the investigation overall: The study examined whether intratumoral CXCR3 chemokine system activity predicted chemotherapy response in human bladder cancer.

V is clipped by 4 bases and J by 0 bases, and the sequence between their germline boundaries is 21 bases long. CDR1 and CDR2 (ENHRY, SYGVKD) derive from the germline V gene. There are 18 amino acids in the CDR3, from cysteine to phenylalanine inclusive. Kept here is only the CDR3 DNA, which spans 54 bases and is read in frame from base 1. Preparation of the library involved PCR. Sequenced on an Illumina HiSeq 2500. In TCRdb, the public reads were trimmed at Q25 with fastp and aligned with MiXCR, with productive beta chains retained. Rows matching on CDR3 protein sequence are summarized as one entry with the most common DNA and genes. The sample table records 8,000 or so distinct CDR3 sequences; 10% to 15% of these occur just once. Together, the top ten hold about 16% of the sample.

The rearranged chain carries TRBV10-3 and TRBJ1-1; tentative D gene TRBD1, with 6 bases matching. This sample was gathered from a patient whose treatment included neoadjuvant chemotherapy. The TCR originated in a human donor with bladder cancer that responded to neoadjuvant chemotherapy. The CDR3 reads CAISGGLQAGSMNTEAFF. The nucleotide sequence reads as follows: TGTGCCATCAGTGGGGGGCTACAGGCGGGTAGCATGAACACTGAAGCTTTCTTT.